This T cell receptor beta chain was identified in a study of blood T cell repertoires in COVID-19. As for the study in general: Some COVID-19 samples were acute and others convalescent; all came from the United States, Italy and Spain. PBMCs, B-cell-depleted T cells, or T cells were the source of the cDNA or gDNA that made up the material.

In the study's own analysis: Using reference gene primer amplification, nucleated cell counts were estimated. Some clones are missing from TCRdb's copy, which holds only in-frame ones; the method was immunoSEQ multiplex PCR. Clone size and V and J calls were adopted from that table, with D and trimming inferred from the DNA. The sample has 90,000 to 100,000 clones, roughly 84% seen once. The germline V gene has CDR1 SGHRS and CDR2 YFSETQ. The CDR3 is made up of 16 amino acids. J gave up 5 bases and V 3 bases, and 10 bases lay outside the gene matches. This receptor was identified in a man in his 70s with active or convalescent COVID-19. V usage is TRBV5-1 and J usage is TRBJ2-3, with TRBD2 matching 9 bases. The sample comprised peripheral blood. CDR3 protein: CASSSRAGGLEDTQYF. DNA of the CDR3: TGCGCCAGCAGCTCACGGGCGGGGGGGCTTGAAGATACGCAGTATTTT.